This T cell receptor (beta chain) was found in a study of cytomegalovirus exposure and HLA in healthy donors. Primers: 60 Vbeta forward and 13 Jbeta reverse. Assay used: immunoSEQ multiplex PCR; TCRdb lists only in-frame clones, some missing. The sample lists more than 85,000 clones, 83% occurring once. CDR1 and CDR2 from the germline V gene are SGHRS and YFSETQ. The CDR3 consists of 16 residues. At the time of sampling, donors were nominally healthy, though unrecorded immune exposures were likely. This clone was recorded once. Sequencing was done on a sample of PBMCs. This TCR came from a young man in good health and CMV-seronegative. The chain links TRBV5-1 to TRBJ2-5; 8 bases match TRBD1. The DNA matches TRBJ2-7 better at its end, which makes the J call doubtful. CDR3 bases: TGCGCCAGCAGCTCCCCGGGACAGGAAAGCTCCTACGAGCAGTACTTC. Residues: CASSSPGQESSYEQYF.